Below are 28 T cell receptor beta chains sequenced from a single sample in a study of naive and memory T cell subsets. Alpha and beta constant region primers primed reverse transcription for blood and skin samples. TCRdb reprocessed the 5' RACE reads with MiXCR, giving one entry per CDR3 protein. This table holds tens of thousands of distinct CDR3 sequences, around 4% found once. Whole-blood samples were more than 2 ml of peripheral blood from healthy adult volunteers. The source is a male donor in good health.

Ten or more counts support this clonotype. The chain recombines TRBV9 with TRBJ2-1, with a weak D call TRBD2 (6 bases). The CDR3 extends over 16 amino acids. Looked up from germline, CDR1 is SGDLS and CDR2 is YYNGEE. V lost 0 bases, J lost 2 bases, and 12 bases lay in between. The CDR3 spells CASSVAVLATYNEQFF. The CDR3 nucleotides read TGTGCCAGCAGCGTAGCTGTCCTAGCGACCTACAATGAGCAGTTCTTC. The full variable domain, with the rest looked up from reference TRBV9 and TRBJ2-1, is DSGVTQTPKHLITATGQRVTLRCSPRSGDLSVYWYQQSLDQGLQFLIQYYNGEERAKGNILERFSAQQFPDLHSELNLSSLELGDSALYFCASSVAVLATYNEQFFGPGTRLTVL.

This clonotype was recorded at least ten times. The rearrangement uses TRBV6-5 and TRBJ2-3; D remains ambiguous. This CDR3 has 12 residues. Germline values: CDR1 MNHEY, CDR2 SVGAGI. Between the trimmed V and J ends, which lost 6 bases and 4 bases, there was a span of 8 bases. CDR3 in amino acids: CASRATADTQYF. The DNA for the CDR3 is TGTGCCAGCAGAGCCACGGCAGATACGCAGTATTTT.

This clonotype was observed at least ten times. The chain carries TRBV20-1 and TRBJ2-2; no firm D call. The germline CDR1 and CDR2 sequences are DFQATT and SNEGSKA (reference sequence). CDR3 size: 15 residues. V was trimmed by 2 bases and J by 10 bases, leaving 20 bases between them. CDR3 loop: CSARPSRAVGAELFF. DNA of the CDR3: TGCAGTGCTAGACCGAGTAGGGCGGTTGGAGCGGAGCTGTTTTTT.

This clonotype has a count of ten or more. The chain employs TRBV20-1 and TRBJ2-1; D may match TRBD1 or TRBD2 (6 bases each). The germline V gene encodes CDR1 DFQATT and CDR2 SNEGSKA (reference sequence). V lost 0 bases to trimming and J lost 9 bases, with 12 bases between them. This CDR3 comprises 13 residues. The CDR3 bases are TGCAGTGCTAGAGATAACGAGGGGGGTGAGCAGTTCTTC. Translated: CSARDNEGGEQFF.

This clonotype was observed at least ten times. The chain combines TRBV29-1 with TRBJ2-5; D call uncertain. V lost 0 bases and J lost 10, with 9 bases in between. The CDR3 runs to 11 residues. In germline, CDR1 is SQVTM, CDR2 ANQGSEA. The CDR3 DNA reads TGCAGCGTTGAAGATCTCCCCTACCAGTACTTC. It specifies CSVEDLPYQYF.

This clonotype was counted ten times or more. V gene TRBV12-3 or TRBV12-4 combines with J gene TRBJ2-1; TRBD2 aligns across 12 bases. The CDR3 is 15 residues long. V dropped 3 bases and J dropped 5; count of bases not matched to a gene: 2. The CDR3 nucleotides are TGTGCCAGCAGTTTTAGGACTAGCGGGGACAATGAGCAGTTCTTC. It yields the protein CASSFRTSGDNEQFF.

This clonotype has at least ten counts. The chain recombines TRBV20-1 with TRBJ2-3; TRBD2 is a possible D gene (7 bases). CDR1 is DFQATT and CDR2 is SNEGSKA in the germline V gene (reference sequence). This CDR3 has 16 amino acids. CDR3 protein: CSPGWEWGGPTDTQYF. The CDR3 nucleotides are TGCAGCCCCGGATGGGAGTGGGGGGGCCCCACAGATACGCAGTATTTT.

This clonotype appeared many times. The chain uses TRBV20-1 and TRBJ2-3; 14 bases match TRBD2. This CDR3 has 14 amino acids. Looked up from germline, CDR1 is DFQATT and CDR2 is SNEGSKA (reference sequence). The ends lost 6 bases at V and 1 base at J; junction bases unmatched: 0. The CDR3 reads CSAGLAGGTDTQYF. The CDR3 DNA follows: TGCAGTGCGGGACTAGCGGGGGGCACAGATACGCAGTATTTT.

The table lists this clonotype with many counts. The V call is TRBV10-2, the J call TRBJ2-3; D gene ambiguous. V was trimmed by 0 bases and J by 1 base, leaving 5 bases between them. Per germline, CDR1 WSHSY and CDR2 SAAADI. The CDR3 length is 14 residues. DNA of the CDR3: TGCGCCAGCAGTGAGTCCCCCGGCACAGATACGCAGTATTTT. Translating gives CASSESPGTDTQYF.

This clonotype occurred many times. The chain joins TRBV25-1 to TRBJ2-1, with TRBD1 matching over 8 bases. The J segment lost 10 bases and the V segment lost 6 bases, leaving 14 bases of the junction unmatched. The CDR3 length is 15 residues. The germline CDR1 and CDR2 sequences are MGHDK and SYGVNS. CDR3: CASSLPGQARKEQFF. For the CDR3, the DNA is TGTGCCAGCAGCCTACCGGGACAGGCCCGTAAGGAGCAGTTCTTC.

This clonotype was recorded at least ten times. V and J are TRBV18 and TRBJ1-5; 9 positions match TRBD1. The germline CDR1 and CDR2 sequences are KGHSH and LQKENI. The CDR3 loop spans 17 amino acids. After removal of 5 bases from V and 6 bases from J, the junction contained 14 bases not matched to a gene. CDR3 residues: CASSKQHRDREGQPQHF. In nucleotides, the CDR3 is TGTGCCAGCTCAAAACAACACCGGGACAGGGAGGGTCAGCCCCAGCATTTT.

This clonotype occurred many times. The chain recombines TRBV7-9 with TRBJ2-1; D unresolved. Between the trimmed V and J ends, which lost 2 bases and 8 bases, there was a span of 13 bases. Per the germline V gene, CDR1 is SEHNR and CDR2 is FQNEAQ (reference sequence). This CDR3 has 14 amino acids. This chain's CDR3 is CASSLTKRSDEQFF. The CDR3 DNA reads as TGTGCCAGCAGCTTAACGAAGAGGTCGGATGAGCAGTTCTTC.

This clonotype was found many times. Here the CDR3 DNA reads TGTGCCAGCTCACGAGGACAGGACACAGATACGCAGTATTTT. It translates to CASSRGQDTDTQYF. V is TRBV18 and J is TRBJ2-3, with TRBD1 identical over 7 bases. With V trimmed by 4 bases and J by 2 bases, 3 bases remained unmatched. CDR1 and CDR2 from the germline V gene are KGHSH and LQKENI. There are 14 residues in the CDR3.

In its sample, this clonotype was seen many times. This sequence joins TRBV7-9 and TRBJ2-5; D unclear. The CDR3 has 14 residues. Germline V gene sequence: CDR1 SEHNR, CDR2 FQNEAQ (reference sequence). Trimming removed 5 bases at V and 5 bases at J, with 15 bases between. In DNA form, the CDR3 reads TGTGCCAGCAGCCGAGGTTGGGCGGCTGAGACCCAGTACTTC. It is translated as CASSRGWAAETQYF.

Relative to its sample, this clonotype is medium-sized. The CDR3 loop reads CASSPLGDSNQPQHF. The CDR3 DNA reads TGTGCCAGCTCACCATTAGGGGATAGCAATCAGCCCCAGCATTTT. The rearrangement uses TRBV18 and TRBJ1-5; the D gene is possibly TRBD1 (5 bases). Germline V CDR1 and CDR2: KGHSH, LQKENI. The ends were cut back, 2 bases at V and 0 bases at J, with 8 bases in the middle. This CDR3 is built from 15 residues. Complete variable domain (other parts from reference TRBV18 and TRBJ1-5): NAGVMQNPRHLVRRRGQEARLRCSPMKGHSHVYWYRQLPEEGLKFMVYLQKENIIDESGMPKERFSAEFPKEGPSILRIQQVVRGDSAAYFCASSPLGDSNQPQHFGDGTRLSIL.

Ten or more counts support this clonotype. The chain employs TRBV5-1 and TRBJ1-1; tentatively, D is TRBD1 (5 bases). V was cut by 4 bases and J by 3 bases, with 13 bases left in between. CDR3 length: 14 residues. Germline CDR1 is SGHRS and CDR2 is YFSETQ. CDR3 residues: CASSGGGADTEAFF. CDR3 DNA sequence: TGCGCCAGCAGCGGGGGTGGAGCGGACACTGAAGCTTTCTTT.

This clonotype has ten or more counts. The gene calls are TRBV12-5 and TRBJ1-1; TRBD1 matches at 7 bases. Germline V lookup: CDR1 LGHNT, CDR2 FRNRAP. Trimming at V came to 5 bases and at J to 2 bases, leaving 5 bases not matched to a gene. This CDR3 has 14 residues. The CDR3 DNA follows: TGTGCTAGTGGTCAGCAGGGGGGAAACACTGAAGCTTTCTTT. Translated: CASGQQGGNTEAFF.

The chain combines TRBV5-4 with TRBJ2-3; 8 bases are shared with TRBD2. The CDR3 runs to 15 residues. The V segment lost 0 bases and the J segment 1 base; nucleotides outside the gene matches: 1. CDR1 is SGHNT and CDR2 is YYREEE in the germline V gene (reference sequence). The CDR3 loop is CASSLAGRGTDTQYF. DNA of the CDR3: TGTGCCAGCAGCTTGGCCGGGAGGGGCACAGATACGCAGTATTTT.

This clonotype was counted at least ten times. J is TRBJ1-3 and V is TRBV6-5; D not certain. Germline loops: CDR1 MNHEY, CDR2 SVGAGI. Between the trimmed V and J ends, which lost 2 bases and 0 bases, there was a span of 11 bases. The CDR3 runs 16 residues. DNA of the CDR3: TGTGCCAGCAGTTACGGGTCGGGATACTCTGGAAACACCATATATTTT. Its translation is CASSYGSGYSGNTIYF.

In its sample, this clonotype was seen a few times. This clone may be a read error of a much larger clone one base away. This chain uses TRBV6-6 with TRBJ1-2; D gene unclear. Germline V gene sequence: CDR1 MNHNY, CDR2 SVGAGI (reference sequence). The CDR3 is 11 residues long. As DNA, the CDR3 is TGTGCCAGCAGTACACAAAATGGCGACACCTTC. It is translated as CASSTQNGDTF.

This clonotype has at least ten counts. This chain connects TRBV7-2 to TRBJ2-1; D is perhaps TRBD1 (6 bases). Germline CDR1 and CDR2: SGHTA and FQGNSA. The V gene lost 3 bases and the J gene lost 0 bases, with 12 bases spanning the gap. The CDR3 is 16 residues long. The CDR3: CASSFRGGSSYNEQFF. The CDR3 DNA reads as TGTGCCAGCAGCTTTCGAGGGGGAAGCTCCTACAATGAGCAGTTCTTC.

This clonotype has a count of ten or more. The chain couples TRBV29-1 to TRBJ2-7; possibly TRBD2 for D (5 bases). This CDR3 comprises 13 residues. Trimming shortened V by 0 bases and J by 4 bases, and 10 bases separated the two germline ends. From germline, CDR1 is SQVTM and CDR2 ANQGSEA. The CDR3 bases are TGCAGCGTTGAAGATCGGGAACAGTACGAGCAGTACTTC. Amino acids: CSVEDREQYEQYF.

This clonotype was observed many times. The J gene is TRBJ2-7, the V gene TRBV28; D unresolved. The V and J ends lost 8 bases and 0 bases respectively, with 11 bases between them. This CDR3 contains 13 residues. Germline CDR1 is MDHEN and CDR2 is SYDVKM. CDR3: CASGIQSSYEQYF. CDR3 nucleotide sequence: TGTGCCAGCGGCATTCAGAGCTCCTACGAGCAGTACTTC.

By sample share, this clonotype is medium-sized (0.01 to 0.1%). The chain couples TRBV29-1 to TRBJ1-4; D not certain. CDR3 length: 13 amino acids. Trimming pared 4 bases from V and 7 bases from J, leaving 13 bases between. The germline V gene encodes CDR1 SQVTM and CDR2 ANQGSEA. The CDR3 protein is CSVVADGGEKLFF. CDR3 in DNA: TGCAGCGTTGTTGCCGACGGCGGTGAAAAACTGTTTTTT.

This clonotype appeared many times. The chain combines TRBV6-5 with TRBJ1-6; 10 bases map to TRBD1. Germline CDR1 is MNHEY and CDR2 is SVGAGI. V lost 6 bases to trimming and J lost 9 bases; unmatched junction nucleotides: 8. CDR3 size: 15 residues. CDR3 DNA sequence: TGTGCCAGCAGGGGAACGACAGGGGGCTTTTCACCCCTCCACTTT. It is translated as CASRGTTGGFSPLHF.

There are many counts of this clonotype. The rearrangement joins TRBV20-1 to TRBJ2-1; 7 nucleotides match TRBD1. This CDR3 comprises 15 residues. Germline lookup yields CDR1 DFQATT and CDR2 SNEGSKA (reference sequence). V dropped 3 bases and J dropped 3; count of bases not matched to a gene: 8. The DNA of the CDR3 is TGCAGTGCTAGGGCCGGGACAGCGAGCTACAATGAGCAGTTCTTC. It specifies CSARAGTASYNEQFF.

This clonotype was seen many times. The chain uses TRBV10-3 and TRBJ2-2; 9 nucleotides agree with TRBD1. V shed 0 bases, J shed 4 bases, and the junction held 3 bases outside the gene matches. In germline, CDR1 is ENHRY, CDR2 SYGVKD. The CDR3 spans 16 residues. As DNA, the CDR3 is TGTGCCATCAGTGAGTCCGGACAGGGGAGCACCGGGGAGCTGTTTTTT. Translating gives CAISESGQGSTGELFF.

Worth noting for this clonotype: A much larger clone differs by one base, so this may be a read error. The J gene is TRBJ2-7, the V gene TRBV18; D gene uncertain. In germline, CDR1 is KGHSH, CDR2 LQKENI. This CDR3 region has 13 residues. The V end was cut by 3 bases, the J end by 5 bases, with 11 bases between. Written as DNA, the CDR3 is TGTGCCAGCTCACCGGTGGATGGCCACGAGCAGTACTTC. Encoded protein: CASSPVDGHEQYF.